This T cell receptor beta chain stems from a study of human T cells and chemical hapten exposure. Background on the study: Sensitization was performed using 2% DPC on an approximately 2 cm by approximately 2 cm upper inner arm skin site.

The time point was: pre-sensitization, week 0. Treatment noted: therapeutic diphenylcyclopropenone sensitization with weekly scalp DPC. Those who donated were patients with alopecia, 18 to 70 years of age, and suitable for DPC. The authors extracted total RNA from unfractionated whole blood. Trimming took off 6 bases at V and 5 bases at J, with 11 bases between the two ends. Germline V CDR1 and CDR2: SGHRS, YFSETQ. This CDR3 spans 12 amino acids. The table lists this clonotype with a few counts. Its antigen is unidentified. One entry per CDR3 protein, called by TCRdb with MiXCR from the RACE reads. The repertoire includes roughly 260,000 distinct CDR3 sequences, about 8.6% of them detected once, and under 2.5% sits in the top ten. Study-level results: Expanded TCRs clustered into significantly more large CDR3 similarity groups than controls, the analysis revealed.

This clonotype was obtained from a woman between 40 and 50 years old with alopecia areata. Some clones in this sample may be carry-over from other donors' samples. J is TRBJ1-1 and V is TRBV5-1; D may be TRBD1 (5 bases). The sequencing used whole blood, collected in connection with sensitization to the hapten diphenylcyclopropenone (DPC). CDR3 bases: TGCGCCAGCACGGGGGTTTCGACTGAAGCTTTCTTT. This encodes CASTGVSTEAFF.